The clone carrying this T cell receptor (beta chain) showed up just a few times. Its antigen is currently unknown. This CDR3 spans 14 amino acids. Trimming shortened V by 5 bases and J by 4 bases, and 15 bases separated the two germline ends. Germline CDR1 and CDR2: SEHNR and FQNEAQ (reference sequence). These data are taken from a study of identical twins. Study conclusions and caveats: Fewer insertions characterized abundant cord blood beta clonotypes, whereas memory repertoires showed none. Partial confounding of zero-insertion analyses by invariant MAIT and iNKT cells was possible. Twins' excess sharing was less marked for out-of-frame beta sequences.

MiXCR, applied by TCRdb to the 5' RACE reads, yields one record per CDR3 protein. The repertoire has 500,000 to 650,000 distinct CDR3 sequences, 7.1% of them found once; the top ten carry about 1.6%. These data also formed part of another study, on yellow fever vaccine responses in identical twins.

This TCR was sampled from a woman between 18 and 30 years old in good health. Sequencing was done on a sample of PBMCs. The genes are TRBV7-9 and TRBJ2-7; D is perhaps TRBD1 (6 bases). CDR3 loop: CASSDRDKEYEQYF. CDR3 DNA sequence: TGTGCCAGCAGCGACCGGGACAAGGAGTACGAGCAGTACTTC. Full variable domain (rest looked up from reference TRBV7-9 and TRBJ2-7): DTGVSQNPRHKITKRGQNVTFRCDPISEHNRLYWYRQTLGQGPEFLTYFQNEAQLEKSRLLSDRFSAERPKGSFSTLEIQRTEQGDSAMYLCASSDRDKEYEQYFGPGTRLTVT.